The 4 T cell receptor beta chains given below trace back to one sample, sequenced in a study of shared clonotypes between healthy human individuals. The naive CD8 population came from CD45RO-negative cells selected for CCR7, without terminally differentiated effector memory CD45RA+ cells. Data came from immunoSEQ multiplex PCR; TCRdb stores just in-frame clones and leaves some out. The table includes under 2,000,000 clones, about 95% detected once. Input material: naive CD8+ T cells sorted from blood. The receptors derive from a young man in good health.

The CDR3 region is CASSWGTSTDTQYF. The CDR3 DNA is TGTGCCAGCAGCTGGGGGACTAGCACAGATACGCAGTATTTT. The genes are TRBV13 and TRBJ2-3; D may be TRBD2 (6 bases). V dropped 4 bases and J dropped 0 bases, with 8 bases sitting between them. This CDR3 comprises 14 residues. Germline V gene lookup returns CDR1 PRHDT and CDR2 FYEKMQ (reference sequence). The full variable domain, rest sourced from reference TRBV13 and TRBJ2-3, is AAGVIQSPRHLIKEKRETATLKCYPIPRHDTVYWYQQGPGQDPQFLISFYEKMQSDKGSIPDRFSAQQFSDYHSELNMSSLELGDSALYFCASSWGTSTDTQYFGPGTRLTVL.

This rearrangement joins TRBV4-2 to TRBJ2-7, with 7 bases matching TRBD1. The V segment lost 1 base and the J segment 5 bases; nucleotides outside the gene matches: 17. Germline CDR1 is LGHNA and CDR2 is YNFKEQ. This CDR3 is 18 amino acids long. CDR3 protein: CASSQATGWETGMHEQYF. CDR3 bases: TGTGCCAGCAGCCAAGCCACGGGGTGGGAGACAGGGATGCACGAGCAGTACTTC.

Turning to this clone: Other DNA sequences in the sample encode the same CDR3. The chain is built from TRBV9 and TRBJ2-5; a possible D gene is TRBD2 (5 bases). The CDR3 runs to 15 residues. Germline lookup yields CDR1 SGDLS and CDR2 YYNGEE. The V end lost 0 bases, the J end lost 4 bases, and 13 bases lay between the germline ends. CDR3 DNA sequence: TGTGCCAGCAGCGTAGAAGGCGGGCCTCCAGAGACCCAGTACTTC. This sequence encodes CASSVEGGPPETQYF.

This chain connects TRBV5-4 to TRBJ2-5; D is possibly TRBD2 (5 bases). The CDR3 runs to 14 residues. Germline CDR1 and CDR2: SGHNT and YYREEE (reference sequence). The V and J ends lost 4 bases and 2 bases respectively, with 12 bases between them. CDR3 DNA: TGTGCCAGCAGCACCCGGGAAGCACAAGAGACCCAGTACTTC. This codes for CASSTREAQETQYF.